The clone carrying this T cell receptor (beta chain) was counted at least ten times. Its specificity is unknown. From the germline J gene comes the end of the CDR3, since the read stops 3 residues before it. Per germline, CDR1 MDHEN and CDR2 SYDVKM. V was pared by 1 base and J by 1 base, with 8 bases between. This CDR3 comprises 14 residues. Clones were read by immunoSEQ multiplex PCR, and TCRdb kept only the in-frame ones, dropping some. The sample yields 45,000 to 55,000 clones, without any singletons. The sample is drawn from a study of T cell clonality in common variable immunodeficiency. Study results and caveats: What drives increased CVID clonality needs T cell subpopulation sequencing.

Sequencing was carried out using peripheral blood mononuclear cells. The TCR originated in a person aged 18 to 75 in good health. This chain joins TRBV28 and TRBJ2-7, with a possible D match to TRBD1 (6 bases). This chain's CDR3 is CASSLSDRSYEQYF. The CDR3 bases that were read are TGTGCCAGCAGTTTATCGGACAGATCCTACGAG.